The 3 T cell receptor beta chains listed next were all sequenced from one sample in a study of cytomegalovirus exposure and HLA in healthy donors. The primer mix had 60 Vbeta and 13 Jbeta primers. TCRdb keeps only in-frame clones here, not all; method: immunoSEQ multiplex PCR. The repertoire holds 210,000 or so clones, with around 80% as singletons. The specimen was PBMCs. These receptor sequences come from a boy aged 5-17 years in good health and CMV-seronegative.

The V gene is TRBV19, the J gene TRBJ1-1, with D possibly matching TRBD1 (5 bases). The CDR3 sequence is 13 residues long. Trimming took off 4 bases at V and 5 bases at J, with 11 bases between the two ends. Germline V gene sequence: CDR1 LNHDA, CDR2 SQIVND (reference sequence). CDR3 protein: CASSTVRGTEAFF. CDR3 sequence (DNA): TGTGCCAGTAGTACGGTGCGGGGGACTGAAGCTTTCTTT. The full variable domain, in which reference TRBV19 and TRBJ1-1 provide the parts outside the CDR3, is DGGITQSPKYLFRKEGQNVTLSCEQNLNHDAMYWYRQDPGQGLRLIYYSQIVNDFQKGDIAEGYSVSREKKESFPLTVTSAQKNPTAFYLCASSTVRGTEAFFGQGTRLTVV.

Only one count was recorded for this clone. The V gene is TRBV2, the J gene TRBJ1-1; weak D call: TRBD1 (5 bases). V lost 6 bases, J lost 1 base, and 15 bases lay in between. CDR3 length: 15 amino acids. In germline, CDR1 is SNHLY, CDR2 FYNNEI. CDR3 DNA sequence: TGTGCCAGCAGCGGCACCGGGACTTCGAACACTGAAGCTTTCTTT. It translates to CASSGTGTSNTEAFF.

This clone was seen only once. The V and J genes are TRBV5-6 and TRBJ1-2; D might be TRBD1 (5 bases). V gave up 5 bases and J gave up 0 bases, with 14 bases separating them. In germline, CDR1 is SGHDT, CDR2 YYEEEE. The CDR3 contains 15 residues. DNA of the CDR3: TGTGCCAGCAGTATGGGTAGGGGCTCTAACTATGGCTACACCTTC. It is translated as CASSMGRGSNYGYTF.